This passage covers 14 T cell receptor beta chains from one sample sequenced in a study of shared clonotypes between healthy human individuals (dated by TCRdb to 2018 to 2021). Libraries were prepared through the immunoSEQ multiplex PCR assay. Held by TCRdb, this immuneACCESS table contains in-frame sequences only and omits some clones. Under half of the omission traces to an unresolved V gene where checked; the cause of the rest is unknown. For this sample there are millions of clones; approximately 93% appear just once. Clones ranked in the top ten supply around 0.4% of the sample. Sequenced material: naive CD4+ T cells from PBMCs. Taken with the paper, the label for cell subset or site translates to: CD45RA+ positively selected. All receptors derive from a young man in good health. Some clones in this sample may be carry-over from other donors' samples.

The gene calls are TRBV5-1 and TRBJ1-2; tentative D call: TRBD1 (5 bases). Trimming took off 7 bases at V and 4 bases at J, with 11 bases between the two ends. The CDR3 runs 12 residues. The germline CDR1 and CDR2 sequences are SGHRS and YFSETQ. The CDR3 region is CASQGTSYGYTF. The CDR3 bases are TGCGCCAGCCAAGGGACGAGCTATGGCTACACCTTC.

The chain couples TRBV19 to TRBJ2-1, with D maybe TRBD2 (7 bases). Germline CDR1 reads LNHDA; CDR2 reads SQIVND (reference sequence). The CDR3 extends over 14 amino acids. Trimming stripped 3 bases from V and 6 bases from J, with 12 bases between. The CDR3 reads CASSMGGTTNEQFF. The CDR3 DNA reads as TGTGCCAGTAGTATGGGGGGGACAACCAATGAGCAGTTCTTC.

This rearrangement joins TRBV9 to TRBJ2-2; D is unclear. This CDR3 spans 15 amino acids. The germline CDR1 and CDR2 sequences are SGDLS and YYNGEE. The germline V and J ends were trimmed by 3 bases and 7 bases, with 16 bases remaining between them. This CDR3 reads CASSASAWIYGELFF. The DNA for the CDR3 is TGTGCCAGCAGCGCATCAGCCTGGATATACGGGGAGCTGTTTTTT.

CDR3 in amino acids: CASSLVGTIAEQYF. CDR3 in DNA: TGTGCCAGCAGCTTAGTCGGGACTATAGCCGAGCAGTACTTC. The rearrangement links TRBV7-9 to TRBJ2-7; 7 nucleotides agree with TRBD2. Germline loops: CDR1 SEHNR, CDR2 FQNEAQ (reference sequence). The length of the CDR3 is 14 residues. Trimming took 1 base from V and 6 from J; bases not matched to a gene: 6.

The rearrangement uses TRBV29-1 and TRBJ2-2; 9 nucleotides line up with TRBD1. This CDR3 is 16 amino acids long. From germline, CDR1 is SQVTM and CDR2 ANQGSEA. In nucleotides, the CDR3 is TGCAGAGTATCTTGGGACAGGGCCTCGAACACCGGGGAGCTGTTTTTT. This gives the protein CRVSWDRASNTGELFF.

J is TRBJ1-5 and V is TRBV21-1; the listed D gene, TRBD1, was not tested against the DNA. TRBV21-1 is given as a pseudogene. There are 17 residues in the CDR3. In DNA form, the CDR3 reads TGTGCCAGCAGCAAAAAGAGCCGCGGGACAGCTAATCAGCCCCAGCATTTT. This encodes CASSKKSRGTANQPQHF.

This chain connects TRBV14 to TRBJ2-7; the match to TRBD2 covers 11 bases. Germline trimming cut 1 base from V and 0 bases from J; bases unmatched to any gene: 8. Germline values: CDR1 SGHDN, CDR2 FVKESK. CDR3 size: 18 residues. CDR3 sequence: CASSQVGTSGKSSYEQYF. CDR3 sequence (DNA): TGTGCCAGCAGCCAAGTTGGGACTAGCGGAAAAAGCTCCTACGAGCAGTACTTC.

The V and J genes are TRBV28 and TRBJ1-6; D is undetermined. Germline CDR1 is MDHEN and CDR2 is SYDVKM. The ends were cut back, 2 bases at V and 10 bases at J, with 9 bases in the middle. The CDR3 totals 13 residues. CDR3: CASSLRPRSPLHF. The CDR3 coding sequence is TGTGCCAGCAGTTTACGCCCCCGATCACCCCTCCACTTT.

The CDR3 spells CASSLHGGSTGELFF. CDR3 in DNA: TGTGCCAGCAGTTTACACGGTGGTTCCACCGGGGAGCTGTTTTTT. J is TRBJ2-2 and V is TRBV6-4; D gene ambiguous. V was clipped by 5 bases and J by 4 bases, with 14 bases between them. Germline V lookup: CDR1 MRHNA, CDR2 SNTAGT. The CDR3 is made up of 15 amino acids.

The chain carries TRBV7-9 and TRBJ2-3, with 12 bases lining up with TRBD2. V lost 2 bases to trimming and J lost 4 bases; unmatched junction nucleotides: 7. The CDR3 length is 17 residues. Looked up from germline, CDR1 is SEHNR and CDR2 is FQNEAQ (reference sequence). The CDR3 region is CASSLRRLAGVADTQYF. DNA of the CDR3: TGTGCCAGCAGCTTAAGAAGACTAGCGGGAGTGGCAGATACGCAGTATTTT.

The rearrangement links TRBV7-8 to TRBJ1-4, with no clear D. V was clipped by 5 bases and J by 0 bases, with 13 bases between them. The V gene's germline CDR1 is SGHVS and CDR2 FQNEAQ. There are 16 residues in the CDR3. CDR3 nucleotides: TGTGCCAGCAGCCCAAGACCGGGGACAACTAATGAAAAACTGTTTTTT. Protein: CASSPRPGTTNEKLFF.

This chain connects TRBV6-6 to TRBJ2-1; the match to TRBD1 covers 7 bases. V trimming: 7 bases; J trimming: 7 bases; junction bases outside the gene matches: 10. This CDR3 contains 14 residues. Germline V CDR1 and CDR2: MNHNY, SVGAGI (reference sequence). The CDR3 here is CASNPTGTRNEQFF. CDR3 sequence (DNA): TGTGCCAGCAATCCGACAGGGACGAGAAATGAGCAGTTCTTC.

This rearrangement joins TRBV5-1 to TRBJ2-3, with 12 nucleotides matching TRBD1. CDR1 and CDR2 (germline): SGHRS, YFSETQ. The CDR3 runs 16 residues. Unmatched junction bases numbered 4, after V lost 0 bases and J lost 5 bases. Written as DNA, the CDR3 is TGCGCCAGCAGCTTGGCAGGGACAGGGGGCTTAGATACGCAGTATTTT. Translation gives CASSLAGTGGLDTQYF.

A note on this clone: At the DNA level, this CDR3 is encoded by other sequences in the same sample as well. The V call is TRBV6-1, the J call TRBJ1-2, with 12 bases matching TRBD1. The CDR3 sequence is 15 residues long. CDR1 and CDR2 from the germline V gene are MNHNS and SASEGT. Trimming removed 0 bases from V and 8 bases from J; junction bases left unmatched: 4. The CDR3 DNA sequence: TGTGCCAGCAGTGAAGCAGGGACAGGGGGCTTCGGCTACACCTTC. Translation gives CASSEAGTGGFGYTF.